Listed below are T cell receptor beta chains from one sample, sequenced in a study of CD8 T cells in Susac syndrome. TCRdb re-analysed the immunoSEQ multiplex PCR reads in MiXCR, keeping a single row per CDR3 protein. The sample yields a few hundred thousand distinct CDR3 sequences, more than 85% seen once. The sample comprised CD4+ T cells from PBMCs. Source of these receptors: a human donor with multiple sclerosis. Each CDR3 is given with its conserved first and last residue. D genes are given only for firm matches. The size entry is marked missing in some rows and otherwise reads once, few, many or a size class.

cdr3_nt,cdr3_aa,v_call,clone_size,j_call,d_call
TGTGCCATCCTAGCCTCTGGGGCCAACGTCCTGACTTTC,CAILASGANVLTF,TRBV25-1,.,TRBJ2-6,.
TGTGCCAGCAGTGAGGGAGAGAGCGGGGAGCTGTTTTTT,CASSEGESGELFF,TRBV2,.,TRBJ2-2,.
TGTGCCAGCAGTGGACAGGACTATGGCTACACCTTC,CASSGQDYGYTF,TRBV2,.,TRBJ1-2,.
TGTGCCAGCAGCGCAGGACGACTAGCGGGGGGCAATGAGCAGTTCTTC,CASSAGRLAGGNEQFF,TRBV5-4,once,TRBJ2-1,TRBD2
TGCGCCAGCAGCGGAAGGACAGGGGACTACGAGCAGTACTTC,CASSGRTGDYEQYF,TRBV5-1,.,TRBJ2-7,TRBD1
TGTGCCAGCAGCTTGTTATCCAGCGCAGATACGCAGTATTTT,CASSLLSSADTQYF,TRBV5-6,.,TRBJ2-3,.
TGTGCCAGCGGCAGAAGAACGAACGGGGCCAACGTCCTGACTTTC,CASGRRTNGANVLTF,TRBV7-9,.,TRBJ2-6,.
TGTGCGACGAGCTGGGTCGGCGAGACCCAGTACTTC,CATSWVGETQYF,TRBV5-4,.,TRBJ2-5,.
TGTGCCAGCTCCACAGTTAACTATGGCTACACCTTC,CASSTVNYGYTF,TRBV18,.,TRBJ1-2,.
TGCAGCGTTGCACAGGGACCTTCAGATCAGCCCCAGCATTTT,CSVAQGPSDQPQHF,TRBV29-1,.,TRBJ1-5,.
TGCAGCGTTGGGGCTTCGTCCTACAATGAGCAGTTCTTC,CSVGASSYNEQFF,TRBV29-1,.,TRBJ2-1,.
TGTGCCAGCAGCTGGAGCACAGATACGCAGTATTTT,CASSWSTDTQYF,TRBV7-9,.,TRBJ2-3,.
TGTGCCATCGACAGGGGGGGTGGATCACCCCTCCACTTT,CAIDRGGGSPLHF,TRBV5-4,.,TRBJ1-6,TRBD1
TGTGCCTGGACCCTAGGAACAGGGGACGGAATCTATAATTCACCCCTCCACTTT,CAWTLGTGDGIYNSPLHF,TRBV30,.,TRBJ1-6,TRBD1
TGTGCCAGCAGTGTAGGCAATGAGCAGTTCTTC,CASSVGNEQFF,TRBV12-3/TRBV12-4,few,TRBJ2-1,.
TGTGCCAGCAGCGTAGGGGCCACTGGGAAGGATACGCAGTATTTT,CASSVGATGKDTQYF,TRBV9,.,TRBJ2-3,.
TGTGCCAGCAGTTTAGACAGGGTGAATCAGCCCCAGCATTTT,CASSLDRVNQPQHF,TRBV4-2,.,TRBJ1-5,TRBD1
TGCAGCGTTGAACAGGCTTCTGGAAACACCATATATTTT,CSVEQASGNTIYF,TRBV29-1,.,TRBJ1-3,.
TGTGCCAGCAGTTTCGGAGGTATAAACACAGATACGCAGTATTTT,CASSFGGINTDTQYF,TRBV27,.,TRBJ2-3,.
TGTGCCAGCAGCCTGATTGGGGATGAGCAGTTCTTC,CASSLIGDEQFF,TRBV7-9,.,TRBJ2-1,.
TGTGCCACCAGCAACCTCCGGGGTGGGAACAATGAGCAGTTCTTC,CATSNLRGGNNEQFF,TRBV15,.,TRBJ2-1,.
TGTGCCAGCAGCCCCCACCGGGCTAGCACAGATACGCAGTATTTT,CASSPHRASTDTQYF,TRBV7-2,.,TRBJ2-3,.
TGTGCCAGCAGCTTGGGGGACGGTCCCGGGTTAGCAGATACGCAGTATTTT,CASSLGDGPGLADTQYF,TRBV7-9,.,TRBJ2-3,.
TGCAGCGTTGTAGAGGGCCAGTCGGGCTACACCTTC,CSVVEGQSGYTF,TRBV29-1,.,TRBJ1-2,.
TGTGCCAGCAGCAAGACAGTCTACGAGCAGTACTTC,CASSKTVYEQYF,TRBV7-9,once,TRBJ2-7,.
TGTGCCAGCAGCGGAAGGCAGGGTGGGGAGACCCAGTACTTC,CASSGRQGGETQYF,TRBV11-2,.,TRBJ2-5,.
TGTGCCAGCAGCCAGTCAGGGGGCAGCTATGGCTACACCTTC,CASSQSGGSYGYTF,TRBV14,.,TRBJ1-2,TRBD1
TGCAGTGCTAGAGACCCTGGGGTATGGACCCAGTACTTC,CSARDPGVWTQYF,TRBV20-1,.,TRBJ2-5,.
TGTGCCAGCAGTGGGGGGAGCGGGGGCCTTGGGAATGAGCAGTTCTTC,CASSGGSGGLGNEQFF,TRBV28,once,TRBJ2-1,TRBD2
TGTGCCAGCAGTTACCGGACGGCCCGGTCTGAAGCTTTCTTT,CASSYRTARSEAFF,TRBV6-5,.,TRBJ1-1,.
TGTGCCAGCAGCCCGACCGATCCGGGCATTCAGTACTTC,CASSPTDPGIQYF,TRBV7-6,.,TRBJ2-4,.
TGTGCCAGCAGCCATGGGGTGGGACCACCCTACTATGAGCAGTACTTC,CASSHGVGPPYYEQYF,TRBV7-9,once,TRBJ2-7,.
TGTGCCTTCGGCTATGGCTACACCTTC,CAFGYGYTF,TRBV30,.,TRBJ1-2,.
TGCAGCGTTGAAGGGGTAGGTGAGCAGTTCTTC,CSVEGVGEQFF,TRBV29-1,.,TRBJ2-1,.
TGTGCCAGTAGTAACCTAGCGGTGGCCTACGAGCAGTACTTC,CASSNLAVAYEQYF,TRBV19,.,TRBJ2-7,TRBD2
TGCGCCAGCAGCAACGGACTAGCGGGGGCTCCTTCGGAGACCCAGTACTTC,CASSNGLAGAPSETQYF,TRBV4-1,.,TRBJ2-5,TRBD2
TGTGCCAGCAGTCGGACAGGGACCTACAATGAGCAGTTCTTC,CASSRTGTYNEQFF,TRBV2,few,TRBJ2-1,TRBD1
TGTGCCAGCAGCTTAGTGGCAGTGCGAGTCAATGAGCAGTTCTTC,CASSLVAVRVNEQFF,TRBV7-9,.,TRBJ2-1,.
TGTGCCAGCAGTCCCTGGCGGGGGGCGATCTACGAGCAGTACTTC,CASSPWRGAIYEQYF,TRBV12-3/TRBV12-4,.,TRBJ2-7,TRBD2
TGCAGTGCTACCGGGACAGGGAGGTTTCAAAACATTCAGTACTTC,CSATGTGRFQNIQYF,TRBV20-1,.,TRBJ2-4,TRBD1
TGCGCCAGCGGCGCCGGGCCTCGGGAGACCCAGTACTTC,CASGAGPRETQYF,TRBV5-1,.,TRBJ2-5,.
TGCAGTGCTGGGGAAATCAGGGGTGGAGATACGCAGTATTTT,CSAGEIRGGDTQYF,TRBV20-1,.,TRBJ2-3,.
TGTGCCAGCAGCCGAACAGTGACAGAGACCCAGTACTTC,CASSRTVTETQYF,TRBV3-1,.,TRBJ2-5,.
TGTGCCAGCAGTGAGCCCGGATTAAGTGAAGCTTTCTTT,CASSEPGLSEAFF,TRBV25-1,.,TRBJ1-1,.
TGTGCCACCCCAGAGGGGGAGCTGTTTTTT,CATPEGELFF,TRBV24-1,once,TRBJ2-2,.
TGTGCCAGCAGTTCGACAGGGGGCCCAAGAAATCAGCCCCAGCATTTT,CASSSTGGPRNQPQHF,TRBV2,once,TRBJ1-5,TRBD1
TGTGCCAGCAGCGGGGGACTATACTCCTACAATGAGCAGTTCTTC,CASSGGLYSYNEQFF,TRBV9,.,TRBJ2-1,TRBD2
TGTGCCAGCAGCGTAGAAAGGGGAGATACGCAGTATTTT,CASSVERGDTQYF,TRBV9,.,TRBJ2-3,.
TGTGCCAGCAGCCAAGATTCGTACGAGCAGTACTTC,CASSQDSYEQYF,TRBV4-2,few,TRBJ2-7,.
TGTGCCACCGGCCATACCACCGGGGAGCTGTTTTTT,CATGHTTGELFF,TRBV24-1,once,TRBJ2-2,.
TGCGCCAGCAGCTTGGATGGACACAGGTACAATGAGCAGTTCTTC,CASSLDGHRYNEQFF,TRBV5-1,.,TRBJ2-1,.
TGTGCCAGCAGCGTGGGACCGGAGGGGGACATTCAGTACTTC,CASSVGPEGDIQYF,TRBV9,.,TRBJ2-4,.
TGTGCCTGGAGGGGCCTTCCGGGGGAAAAACTGTTTTTT,CAWRGLPGEKLFF,TRBV30,.,TRBJ1-4,.
TGTGCCAGCAGCGTGACAGGGGTGGATTCACCCCTCCACTTT,CASSVTGVDSPLHF,TRBV11-2,few,TRBJ1-6,TRBD1
TGTGCCAGCAGCCGCGACAGGGGTCAGCCCCAGCATTTT,CASSRDRGQPQHF,TRBV7-2,.,TRBJ1-5,TRBD1
TGTGCCACCAGCAGATCGAGGTCTAGCTCCTACAATGAGCAGTTCTTC,CATSRSRSSSYNEQFF,TRBV15,.,TRBJ2-1,.
TGCAGTGCTAGCTTAGCGGGGAGCCAAGAGACCCAGTACTTC,CSASLAGSQETQYF,TRBV20-1,few,TRBJ2-5,TRBD2
TGTGCCTGCTCGGCGGGGACCCACTATGGCTACACCTTC,CACSAGTHYGYTF,TRBV30,.,TRBJ1-2,.
TGTGCCAGCAGCGTCAGTCCTAACAGCGATGAGCAGTTCTTC,CASSVSPNSDEQFF,TRBV7-2,.,TRBJ2-1,.